Each of the 9 T cell receptor beta chains below was sequenced from the same sample in a study of CD8 T cells in ankylosing spondylitis. TCRdb ran MiXCR on the 5' RACE reads and lists one entry per CDR3 protein. The data hold 300,000 to 400,000 distinct CDR3 sequences, with 20% observed a single time. The sample consisted of blood, either unsorted or a sorted T cell fraction (not recorded which). The receptors derive from a male donor with ankylosing spondylitis or in good health (not recorded which).

In this sample, this clonotype turned up a few times. The CDR3 sequence is CSVSGLAGSSDTQYF. The CDR3 DNA reads as TGCAGCGTATCTGGACTAGCAGGGTCATCAGATACGCAGTATTTT. V is TRBV29-1 and J is TRBJ2-3; 8 bases align to TRBD2. This CDR3 is 15 amino acids long. Trimming removed 6 bases from V and 4 bases from J; junction bases left unmatched: 12. In germline, CDR1 is SQVTM, CDR2 ANQGSEA.

This chain connects TRBV3-1 to TRBJ2-1; 9 bases line up with TRBD2. CDR1 and CDR2 (germline): LGHDT, YNNKEL (reference sequence). V shed 1 base, J shed 1 base, and the junction held 5 bases outside the gene matches. This CDR3 has 17 residues. CDR3 sequence reads: CASSQGPSGVSYNEQFF. DNA of the CDR3: TGTGCCAGCAGCCAAGGCCCTAGCGGGGTTTCCTACAATGAGCAGTTCTTC.

The rearrangement links TRBV7-9 to TRBJ1-4, with a weak D call TRBD1 (5 bases). V lost 5 bases and J lost 4, with 11 bases in between. The germline CDR1 and CDR2 sequences are SEHNR and FQNEAQ (reference sequence). The CDR3 contains 14 residues. The CDR3 region is CASSPPGHNEKLFF. As DNA, the CDR3 is TGTGCCAGCAGCCCTCCGGGGCATAATGAAAAACTGTTTTTT. Full variable domain (remainder filled in from reference TRBV7-9 and TRBJ1-4): DTGVSQNPRHKITKRGQNVTFRCDPISEHNRLYWYRQTLGQGPEFLTYFQNEAQLEKSRLLSDRFSAERPKGSFSTLEIQRTEQGDSAMYLCASSPPGHNEKLFFGSGTQLSVL.

This clonotype was counted a few times. The V and J genes are TRBV3-1 and TRBJ2-5; TRBD2 matches at 12 bases. The CDR3 loop spans 20 amino acids. V lost 4 bases, J lost 4 bases, and 19 bases stayed unmatched. Germline V gene data show CDR1 as LGHDT and CDR2 as YNNKEL (reference sequence). DNA of the CDR3: TGTGCCAGCAGCCTACACCCAATGGCTAGCGGGGGGGCCCGGAGAGAGACCCAGTACTTC. The encoded protein is CASSLHPMASGGARRETQYF.

A few counts support this clonotype. V and J are TRBV2 and TRBJ2-7; the match to TRBD2 covers 8 bases. The ends lost 4 bases at V and 8 bases at J; junction bases unmatched: 13. This CDR3 comprises 15 residues. From germline, CDR1 is SNHLY and CDR2 FYNNEI. The CDR3 region is CASSGPGLVAGKQYF. The CDR3 DNA reads TGTGCCAGCAGTGGCCCTGGGTTGGTAGCGGGAAAGCAGTACTTC.

In its sample, this clonotype was seen a few times. This chain uses TRBV20-1 with TRBJ2-7; D may be TRBD2 (6 bases). The CDR3 totals 14 residues. Trimming took 1 base from V and 7 from J, leaving 17 bases between them. Germline CDR1 reads DFQATT; CDR2 reads SNEGSKA (reference sequence). The CDR3 DNA follows: TGCAGTGCTAGAGTAGACGGGTCAGGGAGGGAGCAGTACTTC. Its protein product is CSARVDGSGREQYF.

The chain carries TRBV12-3 or TRBV12-4 and TRBJ2-3; D gene ambiguous. The CDR3 is 13 residues long. V shed 3 bases and J shed 4 bases, with 8 bases lying between them. Here the CDR3 DNA reads TGTGCCAGCAGTTTGTCCCGACCAGATACGCAGTATTTT. Protein sequence: CASSLSRPDTQYF.

The J gene is TRBJ2-1, the V gene TRBV4-1; D gene ambiguous. The V end lost 2 bases, the J end lost 7 bases, and 9 bases lay between the germline ends. CDR3 length: 13 residues. Germline values: CDR1 MGHRA, CDR2 YSYEKL. CDR3 region: CASSQSLMNEQFF. In DNA form, the CDR3 reads TGCGCCAGCAGCCAATCCCTTATGAATGAGCAGTTCTTC.

The J gene is TRBJ2-7, the V gene TRBV2; no reliable D call. Germline CDR1 SNHLY, CDR2 FYNNEI. This CDR3 has 13 residues. With 4 bases removed from V and 7 bases from J, the gap between germline ends came to 14 bases. For the CDR3, the DNA is TGTGCCAGCAGTGTTCTCGTAGGGCCGGAGCAGTACTTC. As protein: CASSVLVGPEQYF.